This T cell receptor beta chain derives from a study of Graves' ophthalmopathy and Graves' hyperthyroidism (dated by TCRdb to the late 2010s). For context, the study as a whole: Peripheral blood was collected at initial diagnosis, before any treatment. TCR beta repertoire signatures were used to distinguish Graves' ophthalmopathy from Graves' hyperthyroidism and to predict progression to ophthalmopathy. In total, 135 blood samples were TCR-sequenced: approximately 40 ophthalmopathy, some 80 hyperthyroidism and some 17 hyperthyroidism-to-ophthalmopathy patients. To explore V-J signatures distinguishing ophthalmopathy from hyperthyroidism, a discovery set of under 110 patients (about 44 ophthalmopathy, 55 to 60 stable hyperthyroidism) was enrolled. An independent validation cohort was composed of fewer than 20 hyperthyroidism patients and about 16 patients who later progressed from hyperthyroidism to ophthalmopathy. In several hyperthyroidism patients, the T-cell repertoires found in thyroid tissue were compared with those found in blood. Following sample collection, hyperthyroidism patients were given methimazole at a starting dose of 30 mg daily, and ophthalmopathy patients were given high-dose intravenous methylprednisolone.

For repertoire sequencing, the TCR beta CDR3 regions were amplified from RNA transcripts. The first round of RT-PCR was done with HTBI primers and the Qiagen OneStep RT-PCR kit, and was followed by a second round of multiplex PCR, then size selection and purification. Libraries were sequenced on an Illumina HiSeq2000 using paired-end 100 bp reads. From the authors' description of their analysis: SOAPnuke was used to process the reads, throwing out any read that had adapters, had uncalled bases, had a mean Phred below 15, or lacked an exact constant-primer or identifier match. COPE v1.2.5 was used to merge high-quality paired reads. Clonotypes were defined as unique nucleotide sequences and were aligned to IMGT TRB V, D and J references using MiTCR v1.1. The analysis was limited to V-J combinations with a frequency above 0.0001, which together covered over 99% of the repertoires. A TCR clonal expansion and chaos score per V-J combination was defined as the ratio of F50 clonal expansion to chaos observed in the TCRdist matrix. Welch's t-statistics and random forest were used to reduce features to some 13 V-J combinations, which were fed into a naive Bayes classifier. Thyroid-blood repertoire similarity was quantified with the Morisita-Horn index. TCRdb trimmed the raw reads at Q25, called clones with MiXCR and kept productive beta chains. Rows merge per CDR3 protein into single entries with the most common DNA and genes. What appears here as the V and J calls and clone size reflects TCRdb's work, not the paper's. The sample table records 340,000 or so distinct CDR3 sequences; roughly 15% of these occur just once. The ten top clones hold approximately 13% of the sample.

Patients with ophthalmopathy had moderately to severely active disease, with a Clinical Activity Score of 3 or more, a NOSPECS grade of 4 or more, and a disease duration of less than 3 months. Patients were excluded if they had other autoimmune diseases, uncontrolled infections, pregnancy or lactation. Clinical symptoms, serum thyroxine, TRAb, thyroid ultrasound and orbital computed tomography formed the basis of the diagnosis. PBMCs were isolated from 7.5 to 10 ml of fresh peripheral blood by Ficoll-Paque density gradient centrifugation. Trizol reagent was used to extract the total RNA, and its quality was then checked on an Agilent 2100 Bioanalyzer. Ten or more counts support this clonotype. This clone's antigen is unknown. Per-base quality was not reported, and no clone a single base away is much larger than it. Study-wide conclusions, independent of this receptor: Sample size was not predetermined statistically, and investigators were not blinded to group allocation. Among expanded thyroid clonotypes with frequency above 0.001, most also showed up in blood, which suggests that blood repertoires may reflect the thyroid immune response. In validation, the model predicted ophthalmopathy progression with 55% to 71% sensitivity and about 73% specificity; roughly eleven predicted patients were CT-confirmed with GO in a median of approximately six months. Ophthalmopathy was separated from stable hyperthyroidism by the 13-signature model with just under 90% sensitivity and 81% to 83% specificity in cross-validation and with 80%/75% in the test set.

Measured from the cysteine to the phenylalanine, the CDR3 is 14 residues long. The DNA shown is the 42-base CDR3, in frame from base 1. Cut back by 2 bases and 5 bases, the V and J ends lie 7 bases apart. From a lookup of the germline V gene, CDR1 and CDR2 are MDHEN and SYDVKM. This chain is built from TRBV28 and TRBJ1-6; the D gene is unclear. Sequences were obtained from peripheral blood. This TCR was recovered from an adult man with Graves' ophthalmopathy. CDR3 sequence: CASSLSLNNSPLHF. The DNA is as follows: TGTGCCAGCAGTTTAAGCCTTAATAATTCACCCCTCCACTTT.